These T cell receptor beta chains were read from a single sample in a study of breast tumors, draining lymph nodes, adjacent tissues. One entry per CDR3 protein, called by TCRdb with MiXCR from the multiplex PCR reads. The profile shows fewer than 300,000 distinct CDR3 sequences, roughly 32% of them singletons. Sequences were obtained from axillary lymph node tissue. Receptors were obtained from a female donor with breast cancer. Some clones in this sample may be carry-over from other donors' samples. CDR3s include the opening cysteine and the closing phenylalanine or tryptophan. Fields, in order: V gene, D gene, J gene, clone size, CDR3 DNA, CDR3 protein. D genes are given only for firm matches. Only some rows state a clone size, as once, few, many or a class for expanded clones.

v_gene: TRBV2
d_gene: TRBD1
j_gene: TRBJ1-2
abundance: NA
CDR3nt: TGTGCCAGCAGCCCGACAGGGGGCGTATATGGCTACACCTTC
CDR3aa: CASSPTGGVYGYTF

v_gene: TRBV5-1
d_gene: TRBD1
j_gene: TRBJ2-7
abundance: many
CDR3nt: TGCGCCAGCAGCTTGGCCGGGACAGGGGCGTACGAGCAGTACTTC
CDR3aa: CASSLAGTGAYEQYF

v_gene: TRBV28
d_gene: TRBD2
j_gene: TRBJ2-3
abundance: few
CDR3nt: TGTGCCAGCAGTTTTAGGGCTAGCGGGAGTTACCGAGATACGCAGTATTTT
CDR3aa: CASSFRASGSYRDTQYF

v_gene: TRBV6-5
d_gene: NA
j_gene: TRBJ2-7
abundance: many
CDR3nt: TGTGCCAGCAGGGGTCTCTACGAGCAGTACTTC
CDR3aa: CASRGLYEQYF

v_gene: TRBV30
d_gene: NA
j_gene: TRBJ2-1
abundance: many
CDR3nt: TGTGCCTGCAGGATGGACTTTCTCTCCTACAATGAGCAGTTCTTC
CDR3aa: CACRMDFLSYNEQFF

v_gene: TRBV7-8
d_gene: TRBD1
j_gene: TRBJ2-5
abundance: NA
CDR3nt: TGTGCCAGCAGAAAAGCGGACAGGGAAGATCAGCCCCAGTACTTC
CDR3aa: CASRKADREDQPQYF

v_gene: TRBV3-1
d_gene: NA
j_gene: TRBJ2-7
abundance: many
CDR3nt: TGTGCCAGCAGCCAAGGGGCTAGCAAAGTTTCTACCTACGAGCAGTACTTC
CDR3aa: CASSQGASKVSTYEQYF

v_gene: TRBV7-2
d_gene: TRBD2
j_gene: TRBJ2-7
abundance: many
CDR3nt: TGTGCCAGCAGCCAGACGGGTGGGGGGGGGAGCTCCTACGAGCAGTACTTC
CDR3aa: CASSQTGGGGSSYEQYF

v_gene: TRBV7-2
d_gene: NA
j_gene: TRBJ2-5
abundance: many
CDR3nt: TGTGCCAGCAGCCCATCACGGGAGACCCAGTACTTC
CDR3aa: CASSPSRETQYF

v_gene: TRBV5-5
d_gene: NA
j_gene: TRBJ1-2
abundance: many
CDR3nt: TGTGCCAGCAGCGGGGCAGGGCCCCCTCAACTGCGCGGCTACACCTTC
CDR3aa: CASSGAGPPQLRGYTF

v_gene: TRBV30
d_gene: TRBD1
j_gene: TRBJ1-5
abundance: many
CDR3nt: TGTGCCTGGAGGACCGGGACAGGGGATCAGCCCCAGCATTTT
CDR3aa: CAWRTGTGDQPQHF

v_gene: TRBV14
d_gene: NA
j_gene: TRBJ1-3
abundance: many
CDR3nt: TGTGCCAGCAGCCAAGTTAGGTCTGGATCTGGAAACACCATATATTTT
CDR3aa: CASSQVRSGSGNTIYF

v_gene: TRBV6-6
d_gene: TRBD1
j_gene: TRBJ2-5
abundance: NA
CDR3nt: TGTGCCAGCAGTTACTCGAGGGGTGACAGGGGGAAAGAGACCCAGTACTTC
CDR3aa: CASSYSRGDRGKETQYF

v_gene: TRBV6-6
d_gene: NA
j_gene: TRBJ2-1
abundance: many
CDR3nt: TGTGCCAGCAGTTACTCCGAGAACGTTGAGCAGTTCTTC
CDR3aa: CASSYSENVEQFF

v_gene: TRBV5-8
d_gene: TRBD2
j_gene: TRBJ2-5
abundance: many
CDR3nt: TGTGCCAGCAGCCCGAAGCGGGGGGGCTCTCTAGAGACCCAGTACTTC
CDR3aa: CASSPKRGGSLETQYF

v_gene: TRBV18
d_gene: TRBD1
j_gene: TRBJ2-2
abundance: NA
CDR3nt: TGTGCCAGCTCCCTGGACAGGAACGCCGGGGAGCTGTTTTTT
CDR3aa: CASSLDRNAGELFF

v_gene: TRBV5-5
d_gene: NA
j_gene: TRBJ1-1
abundance: few
CDR3nt: TGTGCTTCCCTGGGGGAAGCGGTGGCGAACACTGAAGCTTTCTTT
CDR3aa: CASLGEAVANTEAFF

v_gene: TRBV19
d_gene: TRBD2
j_gene: TRBJ2-7
abundance: many
CDR3nt: TGTGCCAGTAGTATAAGAGGCGGGAGTCTTTCTGAGCAGTACTTC
CDR3aa: CASSIRGGSLSEQYF

v_gene: TRBV11-1
d_gene: TRBD1
j_gene: TRBJ2-5
abundance: many
CDR3nt: TGTGCCAGCAGCGAACAGGGGCGGCAGACCCAGTACTTC
CDR3aa: CASSEQGRQTQYF

v_gene: TRBV14
d_gene: NA
j_gene: TRBJ2-2
abundance: many
CDR3nt: TGTGCCAGCAGCCCAGGACAGTCGAACACCGGGGAGCTGTTTTTT
CDR3aa: CASSPGQSNTGELFF

v_gene: TRBV30
d_gene: NA
j_gene: TRBJ2-7
abundance: many
CDR3nt: TGTGCCTGGAGTGTACCCCTCCGTGGCAACGGATACGAGCAGTACTTC
CDR3aa: CAWSVPLRGNGYEQYF

v_gene: TRBV20-1
d_gene: TRBD1
j_gene: TRBJ1-1
abundance: once
CDR3nt: TGCAGTGCTAGAGGGACAGGGAACACTGCAGCTTTCTTT
CDR3aa: CSARGTGNTAAFF

v_gene: TRBV11-3
d_gene: NA
j_gene: TRBJ2-1
abundance: many
CDR3nt: TGTGCCAGCAAACCGGAGGGCAATGAGCAGTTCTTC
CDR3aa: CASKPEGNEQFF

v_gene: TRBV5-6
d_gene: TRBD2
j_gene: TRBJ2-7
abundance: many
CDR3nt: TGTGCCAGCAGCTCGTTAGCGGGAGAATCCTACGAGCAGTACTTC
CDR3aa: CASSSLAGESYEQYF

v_gene: TRBV7-9
d_gene: TRBD2
j_gene: TRBJ2-5
abundance: NA
CDR3nt: TGTGCCAGCAGCTTAACGGAGTCCGGGGGGATGTACCAAGAGACCCAGTACTTC
CDR3aa: CASSLTESGGMYQETQYF

v_gene: TRBV6-5
d_gene: TRBD1
j_gene: TRBJ1-2
abundance: many
CDR3nt: TGTGCCAGCAGTTACGGCCAGGGGGCAAATGGCTACACCTTC
CDR3aa: CASSYGQGANGYTF

v_gene: TRBV5-1
d_gene: NA
j_gene: TRBJ1-5
abundance: many
CDR3nt: TGCGCCAGCAGCTTGGTTCCCGGCGATAGCAATCAGCCCCAGCATTTT
CDR3aa: CASSLVPGDSNQPQHF

v_gene: TRBV5-8
d_gene: TRBD1
j_gene: TRBJ2-7
abundance: many
CDR3nt: TGTGCCAGCAGCTTCTGGGGGACAGGGGGTCCCTACGAGCAGTACTTC
CDR3aa: CASSFWGTGGPYEQYF

v_gene: TRBV15
d_gene: TRBD2
j_gene: TRBJ2-3
abundance: NA
CDR3nt: TGTGCCACCAGCACTAGCGGGAGGGCAGGAACGCAGTATTTT
CDR3aa: CATSTSGRAGTQYF

v_gene: TRBV5-1
d_gene: NA
j_gene: TRBJ1-2
abundance: many
CDR3nt: TGCGCCAGCAGCTTGGTTCAGGGGTTGGATGGCTACACCTTC
CDR3aa: CASSLVQGLDGYTF

v_gene: TRBV27
d_gene: NA
j_gene: TRBJ2-7
abundance: few
CDR3nt: TGTGCCAGCAGTTTCGCGGGCGCCGAGCAGTACTTC
CDR3aa: CASSFAGAEQYF

v_gene: TRBV4-3
d_gene: TRBD1
j_gene: TRBJ2-1
abundance: many
CDR3nt: TGCGCCAGCAGCCAAGTCGCAGGGGGCTACAATGAGCAGTTCTTC
CDR3aa: CASSQVAGGYNEQFF

v_gene: TRBV6-6
d_gene: NA
j_gene: TRBJ2-7
abundance: many
CDR3nt: TGTGCCAGTCACTCTCTCGCGATTAGCTCCTACGAGCAGTACTTC
CDR3aa: CASHSLAISSYEQYF

v_gene: TRBV19
d_gene: NA
j_gene: TRBJ2-7
abundance: many
CDR3nt: TGTGCCAGTAGTATGAGGAGAGAAGAGCAGTACTTC
CDR3aa: CASSMRREEQYF

v_gene: TRBV6-5
d_gene: TRBD2
j_gene: TRBJ2-3
abundance: many
CDR3nt: TGTGCCAGCAGTTACTACCTAGCGGGAGGGGTGGATACGCAGTATTTT
CDR3aa: CASSYYLAGGVDTQYF

v_gene: TRBV30
d_gene: TRBD1
j_gene: TRBJ1-2
abundance: many
CDR3nt: TGTGCCTGGAGTACTCCTCCGGGACAGAGACTCTATGGCTACACCTTC
CDR3aa: CAWSTPPGQRLYGYTF

v_gene: TRBV10-3
d_gene: NA
j_gene: TRBJ1-4
abundance: many
CDR3nt: TGTGCCATCAGTGAGATGGGGGCGAATGAAAAACTGTTTTTT
CDR3aa: CAISEMGANEKLFF

v_gene: TRBV12-3/TRBV12-4
d_gene: NA
j_gene: TRBJ1-5
abundance: NA
CDR3nt: TGTGCCAGCAGTTTCCGGGGGCCGAATCAGCCCCAGCATTTT
CDR3aa: CASSFRGPNQPQHF

v_gene: TRBV14
d_gene: TRBD1
j_gene: TRBJ2-2
abundance: many
CDR3nt: TGTGCCAGCAGCCTTGACAGGGGTGCCGGGGAGCTGTTTTTT
CDR3aa: CASSLDRGAGELFF

v_gene: TRBV7-2
d_gene: NA
j_gene: TRBJ2-4
abundance: NA
CDR3nt: TGTGCCAGCAGCACACGGACAGGGGGACTAGCCAAAAACCTTCAGTACTTC
CDR3aa: CASSTRTGGLAKNLQYF

v_gene: TRBV24-1
d_gene: NA
j_gene: TRBJ1-2
abundance: NA
CDR3nt: TGTGCCACCAGTGAGGGGACGGGAACTGGCTACACCTTC
CDR3aa: CATSEGTGTGYTF

v_gene: TRBV28
d_gene: TRBD1
j_gene: TRBJ2-7
abundance: NA
CDR3nt: TGTGCCAGCCGAGACAGGGGGAGGCTCTACGAGCAGTACTTC
CDR3aa: CASRDRGRLYEQYF

v_gene: TRBV4-2
d_gene: TRBD1
j_gene: TRBJ1-6
abundance: many
CDR3nt: TGTGCCAGCAGCCAAGGGGAACAGGGGAATTCACCCCTCCACTTT
CDR3aa: CASSQGEQGNSPLHF

v_gene: TRBV6-6
d_gene: TRBD1
j_gene: TRBJ2-3
abundance: NA
CDR3nt: TGTGCCAGCAGGCTGGGACAGAGCACAGATACGCGGTATTTT
CDR3aa: CASRLGQSTDTRYF

v_gene: TRBV9
d_gene: TRBD2
j_gene: TRBJ2-2
abundance: many
CDR3nt: TGTGCCAGCAGTCTTAGCGGGGGAGACACCGGGGAGCTGTTTTTT
CDR3aa: CASSLSGGDTGELFF

v_gene: TRBV9
d_gene: NA
j_gene: TRBJ1-6
abundance: NA
CDR3nt: TGTGCCAGCAGCTCGAAGGGACAAGATTCACCCCTCCACTTT
CDR3aa: CASSSKGQDSPLHF

v_gene: TRBV15
d_gene: NA
j_gene: TRBJ1-2
abundance: NA
CDR3nt: TGTGCCACCAGCAAGGGGAAAAAACGATCCGATTATGGCTACACCTTC
CDR3aa: CATSKGKKRSDYGYTF

v_gene: TRBV6-5
d_gene: NA
j_gene: TRBJ2-3
abundance: many
CDR3nt: TGTGCCAGCAGTTACAGCCAGAGGGACACAGATACGCAGTATTTT
CDR3aa: CASSYSQRDTDTQYF

v_gene: TRBV30
d_gene: TRBD2
j_gene: TRBJ2-7
abundance: many
CDR3nt: TGTGCCTGGAGTACTAGCGGGATGGGCAACGAGCAGTACTTC
CDR3aa: CAWSTSGMGNEQYF

v_gene: TRBV7-2
d_gene: TRBD2
j_gene: TRBJ2-1
abundance: many
CDR3nt: TGTGCCAGCAGCTTAAGTTCGCGGGTAGCGGGAATCAATGAGCAGTTCTTC
CDR3aa: CASSLSSRVAGINEQFF